These 5 T cell receptor beta chains were sequenced from one sample in a study of T cells after posttransplantation cyclophosphamide. Busulfan-fludarabine conditioning, marrow transplant, and cyclophosphamide on days +3 and +4 were administered. Some clones are missing from TCRdb's copy, which holds only in-frame ones; the method was immunoSEQ multiplex PCR. This sample has 15,000 to 20,000 clones; about 91% occur once, and the top ten carry roughly 0.58%. Sequencing was performed on CD4+ T cells sorted from blood, taken after allogeneic stem cell transplant with posttransplant cyclophosphamide. These TCRs come from a male patient aged 55 to 70 who received an allogeneic stem cell transplant from a related donor and was CMV-positive. Some T cells may have originated in the graft donor.

On this clone: Other DNA sequences in this sample translate to the same CDR3. V is TRBV7-2 and J is TRBJ1-5; D not certain. CDR1 is SGHTA and CDR2 is FQGNSA in the germline V gene. The V end was cut by 3 bases, the J end by 2 bases, with 8 bases between. The CDR3 sequence is 14 residues long. The CDR3 bases are TGTGCCAGCAGCTTCGGGTCTGGCAATCAGCCCCAGCATTTT. Protein product: CASSFGSGNQPQHF.

The chain combines TRBV29-1 with TRBJ1-1; 12 positions match TRBD1. The length of the CDR3 is 13 residues. The V and J ends lost 6 bases and 5 bases, in that order; junction bases with no gene match: 4. From germline, CDR1 is SQVTM and CDR2 ANQGSEA. In DNA, the CDR3 is TGCAGCGTATCGGGACAGGGGGCAACTGAAGCTTTCTTT. Translation gives CSVSGQGATEAFF.

The chain joins TRBV19 to TRBJ1-2; D is unresolved. V dropped 7 bases and J dropped 7 bases, with 16 bases sitting between them. The germline CDR1 and CDR2 sequences are LNHDA and SQIVND (reference sequence). CDR3 length: 13 amino acids. The CDR3 loop reads CASTERALIGYTF. The DNA of the CDR3 is TGTGCCAGTACCGAGAGGGCCCTGATTGGCTACACCTTC.

The CDR3 sequence: CASSKTAYEQYF. CDR3 nucleotide sequence: TGTGCCAGCAGCAAGACAGCCTACGAGCAGTACTTC. V is TRBV5-5 and J is TRBJ2-7, with D possibly TRBD1 on 5 matching bases. Germline lookup yields CDR1 SGHKS and CDR2 YYEKEE (reference sequence). The CDR3 sequence is 12 residues long. V dropped 4 bases and J dropped 2 bases, with 7 bases sitting between them.

The chain employs TRBV7-9 and TRBJ2-5, with 7 bases fitting TRBD1. The J call may not be correct, given that the DNA end is closer to TRBJ2-7. The CDR3 has 13 residues. The germline gives CDR1 SEHNR, CDR2 FQNEAQ (reference sequence). The CDR3 DNA reads TGTGCCAGCAGCTTAGACAGGGGTTACGAGCAGTACTTC. Translating gives CASSLDRGYEQYF.